Shown below are 13 T cell receptor beta chains from a single sample sequenced in a study of early T cells in non-severe SARS-CoV-2 infection. In TCRdb, the 5' RACE reads were re-called with MiXCR into one record per CDR3 protein. The sample lists roughly 51,000 distinct CDR3 sequences; around 10% were seen once. Material: whole blood. The receptors come from an adult who was a healthcare worker with PCR-confirmed SARS-CoV-2 infection or an uninfected control (not recorded which).

The V and J genes are TRBV5-6 and TRBJ2-1; no clear D. The CDR3 loop spans 12 amino acids. Germline V gene data show CDR1 as SGHDT and CDR2 as YYEEEE. V lost 2 bases and J lost 5, with 5 bases in between. CDR3 residues: CASSFMNNEQFF. The DNA for the CDR3 is TGTGCCAGCAGCTTCATGAACAATGAGCAGTTCTTC.

This clonotype showed up just a few times. The chain carries TRBV5-6 and TRBJ2-3; D ambiguous. Germline V gene sequence: CDR1 SGHDT, CDR2 YYEEEE. The CDR3 is made up of 15 amino acids. V was trimmed by 1 base and J by 0 bases, leaving 9 bases between them. The CDR3 region is CASSLFSTSTDTQYF. In DNA form, the CDR3 reads TGTGCCAGCAGCTTGTTCAGTACTAGCACAGATACGCAGTATTTT.

The chain couples TRBV19 to TRBJ1-5; weak D call: TRBD1 (6 bases). Trimming shortened V by 6 bases and J by 4 bases, and 16 bases separated the two germline ends. This CDR3 has 15 amino acids. Per the germline V gene, CDR1 is LNHDA and CDR2 is SQIVND (reference sequence). CDR3 residues: CASRSSGQGNQPQHF. As DNA, the CDR3 is TGTGCCAGTAGGAGTTCCGGGCAGGGGAATCAGCCCCAGCATTTT.

This clonotype was observed many times. The chain combines TRBV6-2 or TRBV6-3 with TRBJ1-2; D is uncertain. CDR3 length equals 15 residues. Trimming pared 2 bases from V and 1 base from J, leaving 11 bases between. Germline assignment: CDR1 MNHEY and CDR2 SVGEGT. The CDR3 DNA is TGTGCCAGCAGTTACGGCCAGGTCATTAACTATGGCTACACCTTC. As protein: CASSYGQVINYGYTF.

There are many counts of this clonotype. V gene TRBV7-9 combines with J gene TRBJ2-2, with a weak D call TRBD1 (6 bases). Per the germline V gene, CDR1 is SEHNR and CDR2 is FQNEAQ (reference sequence). The CDR3 runs 15 residues. Trimming removed 3 bases at V and 2 bases at J, with 10 bases between. The CDR3 loop reads CASSFQGRNTGELFF. The CDR3 region has the DNA TGTGCCAGCAGCTTCCAGGGGCGTAACACCGGGGAGCTGTTTTTT.

The rearrangement joins TRBV7-9 to TRBJ1-5; TRBD1 agrees at 7 bases. Per the germline V gene, CDR1 is SEHNR and CDR2 is FQNEAQ (reference sequence). The J segment lost 0 bases and the V segment lost 4 bases, leaving 9 bases of the junction unmatched. CDR3 length equals 17 residues. For the CDR3, the DNA is TGTGCCAGCAGCTCCAACGAGGGGGCTTATAGCAATCAGCCCCAGCATTTT. This translates into CASSSNEGAYSNQPQHF.

In its sample, this clonotype was seen many times. The chain uses TRBV6-1 and TRBJ1-6; possible D gene TRBD1, 6 bases. CDR1 and CDR2 from the germline V gene are MNHNS and SASEGT. V gave up 1 base and J gave up 8 bases, with 15 bases separating them. The CDR3 length is 16 residues. CDR3 region: CASSEVNRGADSPLHF. The CDR3 region has the DNA TGTGCCAGCAGTGAAGTAAATAGGGGGGCGGATTCACCCCTCCACTTT.

This clonotype appeared many times. The rearrangement joins TRBV28 to TRBJ1-3; D is uncertain. Germline loops: CDR1 MDHEN, CDR2 SYDVKM. Trimming shortened V by 2 bases and J by 0 bases, and 8 bases separated the two germline ends. The CDR3 consists of 15 residues. CDR3 coding DNA: TGTGCCAGCAGTTTACCCGTAACCTCTGGAAACACCATATATTTT. Protein product: CASSLPVTSGNTIYF.

This clonotype was found a few times. The J gene is TRBJ2-1, the V gene TRBV4-1, with 8 nucleotides matching TRBD2. The CDR3 contains 16 residues. V shed 4 bases and J 4 bases; nucleotides not matched to a gene: 9. CDR1 MGHRA and CDR2 YSYEKL come from the germline V gene. The DNA for the CDR3 is TGCGCCAGCAGCCCCGCGGTAGGGACTAGTTACAATGAGCAGTTCTTC. Its protein product is CASSPAVGTSYNEQFF.

This clonotype has only a few counts. The chain recombines TRBV10-3 with TRBJ2-7; D is perhaps TRBD1 or TRBD2 (6 bases each). Germline CDR1 reads ENHRY; CDR2 reads SYGVKD. V shed 2 bases and J shed 3 bases, with 11 bases lying between them. The CDR3 totals 14 residues. DNA for the CDR3: TGTGCCATCAGTGAGAGTAGGGGGGACTACGAGCAGTACTTC. This gives the protein CAISESRGDYEQYF.

This clonotype showed up many times. The chain couples TRBV27 to TRBJ2-3; 8 bases fit TRBD2. The V segment lost 0 bases and the J segment 1 base; nucleotides outside the gene matches: 3. Germline V CDR1 and CDR2: MNHEY, SMNVEV (reference sequence). The CDR3 is made up of 16 amino acids. The DNA for the CDR3 is TGTGCCAGCAGTTTATCATACGGGGGGGGCACAGATACGCAGTATTTT. It is translated as CASSLSYGGGTDTQYF.

This clonotype was seen only a few times. The V and J genes are TRBV7-3 and TRBJ1-4, with a tentative D call TRBD1 (6 bases). The CDR3 is 13 residues long. V dropped 5 bases and J dropped 8 bases, with 12 bases sitting between them. CDR1 is SGHTA, CDR2 FQGTGA, per germline. CDR3 sequence reads: CASSLSQGEKLFF. CDR3 DNA: TGTGCCAGCAGCCTCTCACAGGGAGAAAAACTGTTTTTT.

This clonotype was observed at least ten times. The genes are TRBV7-3 and TRBJ2-2, with a possible D match to TRBD2 (7 bases). V was shortened by 3 bases and J by 2 bases, with 16 bases between the two germline ends. Per germline, CDR1 SGHTA and CDR2 FQGTGA. The CDR3 consists of 17 residues. The DNA for the CDR3 is TGTGCCAGCAGCTTCCTTGGGGGGGCCTCTAACACCGGGGAGCTGTTTTTT. It yields the protein CASSFLGGASNTGELFF.